This T cell receptor beta chain derives from a study of shared clonotypes between healthy human individuals. CDR3 length: 13 residues. Trimming pared 2 bases from V and 2 bases from J, leaving 6 bases between. Germline V lookup: CDR1 MDHEN, CDR2 SYDVKM. On this clone: The sample carries other DNA sequences with the same CDR3.

TCRdb keeps only in-frame clones here, not all; method: immunoSEQ multiplex PCR. The sample includes about 380,000 clones, around 96% of them seen just once. The material sequenced was memory CD8+ T cells sorted from blood. The subset denotes: CD45RO+ cells pooled with CCR7-negative TemRA cells. The V and J genes are TRBV28 and TRBJ1-2, with D unresolved. This TCR derives from a man younger than 45 in good health. CDR3 nucleotide sequence: TGTGCCAGCAGTTTAACGCGGAACTATGGCTACACCTTC. It is translated as CASSLTRNYGYTF.